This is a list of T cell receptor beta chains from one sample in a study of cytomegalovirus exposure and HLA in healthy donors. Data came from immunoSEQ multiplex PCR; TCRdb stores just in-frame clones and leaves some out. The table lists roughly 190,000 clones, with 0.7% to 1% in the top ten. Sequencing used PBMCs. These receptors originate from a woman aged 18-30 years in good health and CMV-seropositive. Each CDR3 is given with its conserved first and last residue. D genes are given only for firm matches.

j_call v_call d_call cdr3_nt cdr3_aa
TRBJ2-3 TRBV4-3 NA TGCGCCAGCAGCCAAGATGTGGGGGCGCAAGTCCGGTATTTT CASSQDVGAQVRYF
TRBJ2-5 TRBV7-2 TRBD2 TGTGCCAGCAGCTACGGGACTAGCGGGGGCCTAGGTGAGACCCAGTACTTC CASSYGTSGGLGETQYF
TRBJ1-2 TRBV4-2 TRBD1 TGTGCCAGCAGCCGATATTGGACAGGGTCCCGCGGGGGCTACACCTTC CASSRYWTGSRGGYTF
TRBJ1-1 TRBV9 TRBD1 TGTGCCAGCAGCTCACCCACTACAGGGGTAGAAGCTTTCTTT CASSSPTTGVEAFF
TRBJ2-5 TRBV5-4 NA TGTGCCAGCAGCGCCAGGGATAAAGAGACCCAGTACTTC CASSARDKETQYF
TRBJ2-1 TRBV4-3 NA TGCGCCAGCAGCCACATAGACAGCTATTTACCGGATGAGCAGTTCTTC CASSHIDSYLPDEQFF
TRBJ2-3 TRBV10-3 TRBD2 TGTGCCATATCTAGCGGGGGTGGGACAGATACGCAGTATTTT CAISSGGGTDTQYF
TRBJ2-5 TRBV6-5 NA TGTGCCAGCATCAGTTACGGGGGAACGGAGACCCAGTACTTC CASISYGGTETQYF
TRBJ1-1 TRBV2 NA TGTGCCAGCAGTTACAGGGAAGGGACTGAAGCTTTCTTT CASSYREGTEAFF
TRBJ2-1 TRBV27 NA TGTGCCAGCAGTTCTCCCTGGGACTCCTCAGTCAGTGAGCAGTTCTTC CASSSPWDSSVSEQFF
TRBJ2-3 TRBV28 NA TGTGCCAGCAGTACGCCTAGTCGCGGCACAGATACGCAGTATTTT CASSTPSRGTDTQYF
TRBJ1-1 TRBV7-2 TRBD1 TGTGCCAGCAGCTCCCAGGGACAGGGTTTAGGTGCTTTCTTT CASSSQGQGLGAFF
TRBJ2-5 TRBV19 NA TGTGCCAGTAGTACGTACCAACGGGGATGGGTAAGGGAGACCCAGTACTTC CASSTYQRGWVRETQYF
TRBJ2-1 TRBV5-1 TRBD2 TGCGCCAGCAGTCATGGACTAGAGGGCGAGCAGTTCTTC CASSHGLEGEQFF
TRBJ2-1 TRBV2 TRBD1 TGTGCCAGCAGTGGCGACAGGGCAGGCAATGAGCAGTTCTTC CASSGDRAGNEQFF
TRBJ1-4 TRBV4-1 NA TGCGCCAGCAGCCAAGTGGGCGGGGATAGGGAAAAACTGTTTTTT CASSQVGGDREKLFF
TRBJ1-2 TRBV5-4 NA TGTGCCAGCAGCTTGTCTAAAAACTATGGCTACACCTTC CASSLSKNYGYTF
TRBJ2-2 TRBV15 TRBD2 TGTGCCACCAGCAGAGATTCCCCCCTCGGGGGGTTGAACACCGGGGAGCTGTTTTTT CATSRDSPLGGLNTGELFF
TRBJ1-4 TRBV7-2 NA TGTGCCAGCAGCTTACGGAGGGGCGGTGAAAAACTGTTTTTT CASSLRRGGEKLFF
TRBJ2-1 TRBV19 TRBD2 TGTGCCACATCCTTAGCGGGAGGGCGCAATGAGCAGTTCTTC CATSLAGGRNEQFF
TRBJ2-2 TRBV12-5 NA TGTGCTAGTGGTTTGGTTCTTTATACTCTCGGGGGGCGTTCGGCCGGGGAGCTGTTTTTT CASGLVLYTLGGRSAGELFF
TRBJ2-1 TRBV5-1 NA TGCGCCAGTACACCGGGGACCTACAATGAGCAGTTCTTC CASTPGTYNEQFF
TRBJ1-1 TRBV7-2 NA TGTGCCAGCAGCTTAGTTGCGGGGGAGGCTTTCTTT CASSLVAGEAFF
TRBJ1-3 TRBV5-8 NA TGTGCCAGCAGCTTCGGGACTTCCTCTGGAAACACCATATATTTT CASSFGTSSGNTIYF
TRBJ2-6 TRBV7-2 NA TGTGCCAGCAGCCCCGCAGTTGGGGCCAACGTCCTGACTTTC CASSPAVGANVLTF
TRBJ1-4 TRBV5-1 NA TGCGCCAGCAGCTTGGAACAGCCCGAAAAACTGTTTTTT CASSLEQPEKLFF
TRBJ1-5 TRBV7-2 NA TGTGCCAGCAGCTTCTCAGAGGGCAATCAGCCCCAGCATTTT CASSFSEGNQPQHF
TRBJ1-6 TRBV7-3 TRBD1 TGTGCCAGCAGCCCCCAAGGGACAGGGAGCGGTTCACCCCTCCACTTT CASSPQGTGSGSPLHF
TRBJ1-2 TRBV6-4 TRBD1 TGTGCCAGCAGTGACTGGGGGACAGGCTCGGGAGGCTACACCTTC CASSDWGTGSGGYTF
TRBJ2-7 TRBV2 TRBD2 TGTGCCAGCGCCGGGACTAGCGACTACGAGCAGTACTTC CASAGTSDYEQYF
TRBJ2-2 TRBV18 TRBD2 TGTGCCAGCTCACCAAGGCGGGAGGGCCTTTTCACCGGGGAGCTGTTTTTT CASSPRREGLFTGELFF
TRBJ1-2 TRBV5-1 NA TGCGCCAGCAGCTTGGATGCGCAGGGCCCCTATGGCTACACCTTC CASSLDAQGPYGYTF
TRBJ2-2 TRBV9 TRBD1 TGTGCCAGCAGCGTAGCTGGTTTGGGACAGGGGTACGGGGAGCTGTTTTTT CASSVAGLGQGYGELFF
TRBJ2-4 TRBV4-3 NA TGCGCCAGCAGCCAACAGGGACAAGCCAAAAACATTCAGTACTTC CASSQQGQAKNIQYF
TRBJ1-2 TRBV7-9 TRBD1 TGTGCCAGCAGCGGGACAGGGGTTTATGGCTACACCTTC CASSGTGVYGYTF
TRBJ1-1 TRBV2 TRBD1 TGTGCCAGCAGGGGGGACAGTCTGAACACTGAAGCTTTCTTT CASRGDSLNTEAFF
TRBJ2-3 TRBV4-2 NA TGTGCCAGCAGCCAAGATTTTTCCCACACAGATACGCAGTATTTT CASSQDFSHTDTQYF
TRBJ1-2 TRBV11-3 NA TGTGCCAGCAGCTTCGGGACATCCGGCTACACCTTC CASSFGTSGYTF
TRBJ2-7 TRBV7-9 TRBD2 TGTGCCAGCAGCCCCGGGGTAGCGGGATCGTCCGAGCAGTACTTC CASSPGVAGSSEQYF